This is a list of T cell receptor beta chains from one sample in a study of T cell changes during pregnancy in multiple sclerosis. TCRdb's copy holds only in-frame clones and misses some; the assay was immunoSEQ multiplex PCR. Of some 97,000 clones in the sample, around nine tenths were seen once. The sequencing here drew on peripheral blood, taken in the second trimester of pregnancy. The receptors here all came from a female donor with multiple sclerosis, enrolled in a pregnancy study. The CDR3 runs from the conserved cysteine through the conserved F or W. The order of the fields is D gene, clone size, J gene, V gene, CDR3 protein, CDR3 DNA. A D gene is named only where the DNA matches it firmly. Where a row states a size, it is once, few, many or the class of an expanded clone; other rows omit it.

d_call: .
clone_size: .
j_call: TRBJ2-5
v_call: TRBV4-1
cdr3_aa: CASSQGGIDLGTQYF
cdr3_nt: TGCGCCAGCAGCCAAGGCGGGATAGACCTGGGGACCCAGTACTTC

d_call: .
clone_size: once
j_call: TRBJ1-1
v_call: TRBV6-1
cdr3_aa: CASSPPGTKNTEAFF
cdr3_nt: TGTGCCAGCAGCCCACCGGGGACAAAGAACACTGAAGCTTTCTTT

d_call: .
clone_size: .
j_call: TRBJ1-5
v_call: TRBV19
cdr3_aa: CASSIGLQPQHF
cdr3_nt: TGTGCCAGTAGTATAGGGCTTCAGCCCCAGCATTTT

d_call: .
clone_size: .
j_call: TRBJ1-2
v_call: TRBV2
cdr3_aa: CASKPTQVANYGYTF
cdr3_nt: TGTGCCAGCAAGCCCACCCAGGTAGCTAACTATGGCTACACCTTC

d_call: TRBD2
clone_size: .
j_call: TRBJ2-7
v_call: TRBV30
cdr3_aa: CAWSLGTSGTYEQYF
cdr3_nt: TGTGCCTGGAGTCTTGGGACTAGCGGTACCTACGAGCAGTACTTC

d_call: TRBD2
clone_size: .
j_call: TRBJ2-1
v_call: TRBV11-3
cdr3_aa: CASSSSGGRDNEQFF
cdr3_nt: TGTGCCAGCAGCTCAAGCGGGGGAAGGGACAATGAGCAGTTCTTC

d_call: TRBD2
clone_size: .
j_call: TRBJ2-7
v_call: TRBV30
cdr3_aa: CAWSARTSGKFPAYEQYF
cdr3_nt: TGTGCCTGGAGTGCGCGGACTAGCGGGAAATTCCCTGCCTACGAGCAGTACTTC

d_call: .
clone_size: .
j_call: TRBJ1-1
v_call: TRBV29-1
cdr3_aa: CSVEKQANTEAFF
cdr3_nt: TGCAGCGTAGAAAAACAGGCGAACACTGAAGCTTTCTTT

d_call: TRBD2
clone_size: .
j_call: TRBJ2-1
v_call: TRBV5-6
cdr3_aa: CASSRTSGNEQFF
cdr3_nt: TGTGCCAGCAGCCGGACTAGCGGCAATGAGCAGTTCTTC

d_call: TRBD2
clone_size: .
j_call: TRBJ2-1
v_call: TRBV6-1
cdr3_aa: CASTRDYLTYNEQFF
cdr3_nt: TGTGCCAGCACCCGGGACTACCTGACTTACAATGAGCAGTTCTTC

d_call: .
clone_size: .
j_call: TRBJ1-1
v_call: TRBV19
cdr3_aa: CASSISRANTEAFF
cdr3_nt: TGTGCCAGTAGTATTAGTAGAGCGAACACTGAAGCTTTCTTT

d_call: TRBD1
clone_size: .
j_call: TRBJ2-1
v_call: TRBV9
cdr3_aa: CASSGRPGGEQFF
cdr3_nt: TGTGCCAGCAGCGGCCGCCCAGGGGGTGAGCAGTTCTTC

d_call: TRBD2
clone_size: .
j_call: TRBJ2-7
v_call: TRBV28
cdr3_aa: CASRSVKAGETEQYF
cdr3_nt: TGTGCCAGCAGATCTGTTAAGGCGGGAGAGACCGAGCAGTACTTC

d_call: TRBD1
clone_size: .
j_call: TRBJ1-1
v_call: TRBV18
cdr3_aa: CASSPGTGVNTEAFF
cdr3_nt: TGTGCCAGCTCACCAGGGACAGGGGTGAACACTGAAGCTTTCTTT

d_call: TRBD2
clone_size: .
j_call: TRBJ2-1
v_call: TRBV30
cdr3_aa: CAWSRLAGSNEQFF
cdr3_nt: TGTGCCTGGAGTCGACTAGCGGGGAGCAATGAGCAGTTCTTC

d_call: .
clone_size: few
j_call: TRBJ1-1
v_call: TRBV11-2
cdr3_aa: CASSTARGSTEAFF
cdr3_nt: TGTGCCAGCAGTACGGCCAGGGGCAGTACTGAAGCTTTCTTT

d_call: TRBD2
clone_size: .
j_call: TRBJ2-2
v_call: TRBV5-1
cdr3_aa: CASSGTSGTNGELFF
cdr3_nt: TGCGCCAGCAGCGGGACTAGCGGGACGAACGGGGAGCTGTTTTTT

d_call: TRBD1
clone_size: .
j_call: TRBJ2-6
v_call: TRBV6-4
cdr3_aa: CASRGTGGSGANVLTF
cdr3_nt: TGTGCCAGCAGAGGGACAGGGGGCTCTGGGGCCAACGTCCTGACTTTC

d_call: .
clone_size: .
j_call: TRBJ2-3
v_call: TRBV7-8
cdr3_aa: CASSLGSGSTDTQYF
cdr3_nt: TGTGCCAGCAGCTTAGGATCGGGGAGCACAGATACGCAGTATTTT

d_call: .
clone_size: few
j_call: TRBJ2-7
v_call: TRBV25-1
cdr3_aa: CASSFPPDEQYF
cdr3_nt: TGTGCCAGCAGTTTTCCACCGGACGAGCAGTACTTC

d_call: .
clone_size: .
j_call: TRBJ1-5
v_call: TRBV7-8
cdr3_aa: CASTPGRGSSSNQPQHF
cdr3_nt: TGTGCCAGCACCCCCGGTAGGGGGTCCTCCTCCAATCAGCCCCAGCATTTT

d_call: .
clone_size: .
j_call: TRBJ1-5
v_call: TRBV6-1
cdr3_aa: CASSEQTLSNQPQHF
cdr3_nt: TGTGCCAGCAGTGAACAGACTCTTAGCAATCAGCCCCAGCATTTT

d_call: .
clone_size: .
j_call: TRBJ1-1
v_call: TRBV10-2
cdr3_aa: CASSPVYPGENTEAFF
cdr3_nt: TGCGCCAGCAGTCCGGTTTACCCGGGAGAGAACACTGAAGCTTTCTTT

d_call: TRBD2
clone_size: .
j_call: TRBJ2-1
v_call: TRBV7-8
cdr3_aa: CASSSLAGGAYNEQFF
cdr3_nt: TGTGCCAGCAGCTCCTTAGCGGGAGGGGCCTACAATGAGCAGTTCTTC

d_call: .
clone_size: .
j_call: TRBJ1-1
v_call: TRBV5-4
cdr3_aa: CASSSDRLNEAFF
cdr3_nt: TGTGCCAGCAGTTCCGACAGGTTGAATGAAGCTTTCTTT

d_call: TRBD1
clone_size: .
j_call: TRBJ2-5
v_call: TRBV7-8
cdr3_aa: CASSLRRTGGMETQYF
cdr3_nt: TGTGCCAGCAGCCTCAGGCGGACAGGGGGCATGGAGACCCAGTACTTC

d_call: .
clone_size: .
j_call: TRBJ1-2
v_call: TRBV6-5
cdr3_aa: CASSGTGTNYGYTF
cdr3_nt: TGTGCCAGCAGTGGTACAGGGACTAACTATGGCTACACCTTC